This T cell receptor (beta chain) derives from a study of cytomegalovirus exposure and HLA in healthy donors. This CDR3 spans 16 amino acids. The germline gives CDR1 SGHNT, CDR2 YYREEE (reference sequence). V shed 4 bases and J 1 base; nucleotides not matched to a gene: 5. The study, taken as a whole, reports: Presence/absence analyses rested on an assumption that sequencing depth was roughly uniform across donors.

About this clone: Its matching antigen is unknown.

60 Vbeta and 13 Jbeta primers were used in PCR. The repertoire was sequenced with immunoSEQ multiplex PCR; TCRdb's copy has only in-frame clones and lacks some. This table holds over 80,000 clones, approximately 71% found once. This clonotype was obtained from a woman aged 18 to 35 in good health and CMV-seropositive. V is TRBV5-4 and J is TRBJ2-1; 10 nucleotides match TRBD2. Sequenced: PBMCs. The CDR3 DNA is TGTGCCAGCAGCGGAACTAGCGGGGTTTCCTACAATGAGCAGTTCTTC. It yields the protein CASSGTSGVSYNEQFF.